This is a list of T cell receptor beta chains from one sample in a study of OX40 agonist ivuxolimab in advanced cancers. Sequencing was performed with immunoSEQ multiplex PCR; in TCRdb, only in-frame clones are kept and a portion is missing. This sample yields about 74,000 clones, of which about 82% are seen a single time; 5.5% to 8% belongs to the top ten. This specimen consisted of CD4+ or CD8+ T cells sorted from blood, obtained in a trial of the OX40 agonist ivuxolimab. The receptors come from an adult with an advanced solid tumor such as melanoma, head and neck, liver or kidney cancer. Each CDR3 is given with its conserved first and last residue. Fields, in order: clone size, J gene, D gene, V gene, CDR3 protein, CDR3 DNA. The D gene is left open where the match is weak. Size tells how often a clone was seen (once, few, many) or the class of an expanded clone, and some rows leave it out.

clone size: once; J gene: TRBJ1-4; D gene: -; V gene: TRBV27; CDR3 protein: CASSLSTVNEKLFF; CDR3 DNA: TGTGCCAGCAGTTTATCGACAGTTAATGAAAAACTGTTTTTT
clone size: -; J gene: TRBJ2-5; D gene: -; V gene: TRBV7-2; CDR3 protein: CASSLVVVDGETQYF; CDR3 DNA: TGTGCCAGCAGCTTAGTGGTTGTCGATGGGGAGACCCAGTACTTC
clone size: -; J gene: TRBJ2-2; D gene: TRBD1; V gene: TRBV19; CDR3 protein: CASSGWTGNKNTGELFF; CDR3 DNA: TGTGCCAGTAGTGGTTGGACAGGGAACAAAAACACCGGGGAGCTGTTTTTT
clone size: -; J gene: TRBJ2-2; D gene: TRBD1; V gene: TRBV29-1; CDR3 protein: CSVDTDRDIGELFF; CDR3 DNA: TGCAGCGTCGACACGGACAGGGATATCGGGGAGCTGTTTTTT
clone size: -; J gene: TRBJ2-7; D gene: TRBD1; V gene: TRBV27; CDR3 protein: CASISLLRGPYEQYF; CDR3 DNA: TGTGCCAGCATCTCTCTCTTAAGGGGGCCGTACGAGCAGTACTTC
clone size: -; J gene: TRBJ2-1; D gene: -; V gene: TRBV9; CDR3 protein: CASSKDRRQFF; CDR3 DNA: TGTGCCAGCAGCAAGGACCGGAGGCAGTTCTTC
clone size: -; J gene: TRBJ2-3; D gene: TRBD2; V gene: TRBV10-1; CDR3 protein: CASSAVAGEGTDTQYF; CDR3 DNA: TGCGCCAGCAGTGCTGTAGCGGGGGAAGGCACAGATACGCAGTATTTT
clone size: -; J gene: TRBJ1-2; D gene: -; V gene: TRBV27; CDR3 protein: CASRTTMVDGYTF; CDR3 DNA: TGTGCCAGCAGGACGACAATGGTTGATGGCTACACCTTC
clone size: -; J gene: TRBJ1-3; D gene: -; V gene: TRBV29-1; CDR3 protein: CSVVGAGYSGNTIYF; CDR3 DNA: TGCAGCGTTGTCGGGGCTGGGTACTCTGGAAACACCATATATTTT
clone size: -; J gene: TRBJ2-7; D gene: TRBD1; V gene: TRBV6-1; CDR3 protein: CASSRDRVSAYEQYF; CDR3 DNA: TGTGCCAGCAGTCGTGACAGGGTGAGTGCCTACGAGCAGTACTTC
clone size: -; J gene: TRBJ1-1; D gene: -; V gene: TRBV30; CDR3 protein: CAWSGHSGTEAFF; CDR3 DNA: TGTGCCTGGAGTGGTCATTCGGGCACTGAAGCTTTCTTT
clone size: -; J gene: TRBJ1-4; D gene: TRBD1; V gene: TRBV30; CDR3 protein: CAWREDRVDGGEKLFF; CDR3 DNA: TGTGCCTGGAGAGAGGACAGGGTGGACGGAGGGGAAAAACTGTTTTTT
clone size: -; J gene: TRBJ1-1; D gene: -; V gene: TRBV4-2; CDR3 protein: CASSFSSSQGETFF; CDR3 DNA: TGTGCCAGCAGCTTTTCCAGCAGTCAGGGAGAAACTTTCTTT
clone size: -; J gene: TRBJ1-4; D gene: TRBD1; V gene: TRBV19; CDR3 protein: CASSKATGGEKLFF; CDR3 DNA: TGTGCCAGTAGTAAGGCCACAGGGGGTGAAAAACTGTTTTTT